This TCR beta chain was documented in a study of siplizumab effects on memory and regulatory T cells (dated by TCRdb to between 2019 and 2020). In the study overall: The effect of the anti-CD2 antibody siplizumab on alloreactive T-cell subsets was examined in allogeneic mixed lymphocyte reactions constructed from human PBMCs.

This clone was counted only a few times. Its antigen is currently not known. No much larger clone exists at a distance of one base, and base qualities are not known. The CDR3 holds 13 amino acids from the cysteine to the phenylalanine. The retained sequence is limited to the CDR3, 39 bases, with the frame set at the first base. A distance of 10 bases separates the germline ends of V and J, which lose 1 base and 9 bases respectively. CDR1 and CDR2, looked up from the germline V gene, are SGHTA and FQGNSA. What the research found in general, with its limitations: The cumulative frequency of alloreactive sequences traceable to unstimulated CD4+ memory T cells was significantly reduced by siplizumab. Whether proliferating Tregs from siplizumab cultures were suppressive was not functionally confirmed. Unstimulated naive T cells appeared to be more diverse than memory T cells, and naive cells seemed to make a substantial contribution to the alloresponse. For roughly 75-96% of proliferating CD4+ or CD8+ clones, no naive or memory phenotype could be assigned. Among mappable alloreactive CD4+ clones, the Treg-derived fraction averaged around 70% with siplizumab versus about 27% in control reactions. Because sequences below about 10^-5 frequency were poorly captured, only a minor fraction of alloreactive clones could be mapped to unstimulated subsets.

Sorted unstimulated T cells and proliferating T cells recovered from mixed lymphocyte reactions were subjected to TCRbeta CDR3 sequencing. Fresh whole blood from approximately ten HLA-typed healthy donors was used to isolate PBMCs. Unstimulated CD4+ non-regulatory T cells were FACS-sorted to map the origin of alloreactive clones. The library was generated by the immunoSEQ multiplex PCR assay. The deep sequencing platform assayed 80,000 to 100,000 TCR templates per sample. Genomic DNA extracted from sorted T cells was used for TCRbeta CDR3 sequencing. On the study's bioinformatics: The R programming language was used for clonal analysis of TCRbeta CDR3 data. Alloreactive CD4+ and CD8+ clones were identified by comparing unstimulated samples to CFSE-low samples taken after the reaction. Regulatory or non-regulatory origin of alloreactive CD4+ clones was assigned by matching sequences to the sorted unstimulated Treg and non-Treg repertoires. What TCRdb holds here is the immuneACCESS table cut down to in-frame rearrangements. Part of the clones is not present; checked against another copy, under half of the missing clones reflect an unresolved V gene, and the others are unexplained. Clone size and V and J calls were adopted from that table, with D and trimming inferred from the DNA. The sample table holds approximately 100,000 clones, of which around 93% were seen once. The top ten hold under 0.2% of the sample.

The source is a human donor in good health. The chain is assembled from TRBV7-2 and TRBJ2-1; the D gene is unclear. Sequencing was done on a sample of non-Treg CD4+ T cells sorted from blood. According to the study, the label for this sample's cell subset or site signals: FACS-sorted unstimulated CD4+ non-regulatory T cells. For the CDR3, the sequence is CASSLGKLSEQFF. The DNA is TGTGCCAGCAGCTTAGGAAAGTTGTCTGAGCAGTTCTTC.